This T cell receptor beta chain was sequenced for a study of blood T cells in healthy people across ages. Overall study findings and caveats: One million T cells yielded diversity estimates that were considered underestimates.

In its sample, this clonotype was seen a few times. Antigen unknown. A minimum of 7 million PBMCs was isolated per sample. Next came a second PCR, run for 7 to 11 cycles, which used a sample-barcoded 5' primer along with a J-beta primer mix. TCRdb passed the 5' RACE reads through MiXCR, listing each CDR3 protein once. This sample has some 1.5 million distinct CDR3 sequences; under 30% occur once, and the top ten carry roughly 8%. The sample taken for sequencing was blood. This TCR derives from a woman aged 25 to 45 in good health.

The CDR3 is CSARAGWIGRVGEQYF. The CDR3 DNA is TGCAGTGCTAGAGCCGGGTGGATCGGGAGGGTCGGGGAGCAGTACTTC. J is TRBJ2-5 and V is TRBV20-1; 8 nucleotides agree with TRBD2. Germline lookup yields CDR1 DFQATT and CDR2 SNEGSKA (reference sequence). The CDR3 consists of 16 residues. J gave up 11 bases and V 1 base, and 18 bases lay outside the gene matches.